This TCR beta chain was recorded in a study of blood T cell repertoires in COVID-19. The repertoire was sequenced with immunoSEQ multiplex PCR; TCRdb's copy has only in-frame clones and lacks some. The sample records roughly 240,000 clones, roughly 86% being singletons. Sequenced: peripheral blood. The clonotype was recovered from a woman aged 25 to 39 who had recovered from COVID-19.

The CDR3 loop reads CASSYSGQGAGEKLFF. DNA of the CDR3: TGTGCCAGCAGTTACTCGGGACAGGGGGCAGGAGAAAAACTGTTTTTT. The chain combines TRBV6-5 with TRBJ1-4; 12 bases map to TRBD1. The ends lost 0 bases at V and 8 bases at J; junction bases unmatched: 4. The CDR3 spans 16 residues. Germline CDR1 MNHEY, CDR2 SVGAGI.